This passage covers 20 T cell receptor beta chains from one sample sequenced in a study of blood T cell repertoires in COVID-19. Only in-frame clones appear in the TCRdb table, and some are missing; sequencing was by immunoSEQ multiplex PCR. The sample contains fewer than 350,000 clones, more than 75% of which appear only once. The sequencing sample was made of PBMCs or T cells enriched from blood (not recorded which). The receptor set was obtained from a woman in her thirties or forties with acute COVID-19.

The V and J genes are TRBV28 and TRBJ2-7; D is unresolved. This CDR3 is built from 13 residues. Germline V gene lookup returns CDR1 MDHEN and CDR2 SYDVKM. The V gene lost 5 bases and the J gene lost 7 bases, with 15 bases spanning the gap. CDR3 amino acids: CASSTPPSREQYF. CDR3 DNA sequence: TGTGCCAGCAGTACCCCCCCGTCTAGGGAGCAGTACTTC.

The chain has TRBV7-2 and TRBJ1-5; tentatively, D is TRBD1 (6 bases). Germline V lookup: CDR1 SGHTA, CDR2 FQGNSA. The V and J ends lost 5 bases and 5 bases respectively, with 16 bases between them. The CDR3 is 15 amino acids. This CDR3 reads CASSPPGGLHQPQHF. CDR3 in DNA: TGTGCCAGCAGCCCTCCGGGGGGGCTTCATCAGCCCCAGCATTTT. The variable domain in full, with the rest retrieved from reference TRBV7-2 and TRBJ1-5, is GAGVSQSPSNKVTEKGKDVELRCDPISGHTALYWYRQSLGQGLEFLIYFQGNSAPDKSGLPSDRFSAERTGGSVSTLTIQRTQQEDSAVYLCASSPPGGLHQPQHFGDGTRLSIL.

The rearrangement uses TRBV7-9 and TRBJ1-2, with D unclear. Trimming left V 3 bases short and J 4 bases short, with 12 bases between. This CDR3 comprises 14 residues. Per germline, CDR1 SEHNR and CDR2 FQNEAQ (reference sequence). The CDR3 reads CASSFVALRYGYTF. The DNA of the CDR3 is TGTGCCAGCAGCTTCGTAGCCCTTCGCTATGGCTACACCTTC.

V and J are TRBV24-1 and TRBJ2-1, with 8 bases lining up with TRBD2. Trimming took 6 bases from V and 15 from J; bases not matched to a gene: 6. CDR3 length: 11 amino acids. The germline CDR1 and CDR2 sequences are KGHDR and SFDVKD. CDR3 sequence: CATSTSGSRFF. The CDR3 bases are TGTGCCACCAGTACAAGCGGGAGTCGGTTCTTC.

V and J are TRBV18 and TRBJ2-5, with TRBD2 as a possible D gene (6 bases). Germline V gene lookup returns CDR1 KGHSH and CDR2 LQKENI. CDR3 length: 15 residues. V was shortened by 0 bases and J by 9 bases, with 17 bases between the two germline ends. The CDR3 DNA is TGTGCCAGCTCACCACCGGGACTGAGGAATGCGGCCCAGTACTTC. Translation gives CASSPPGLRNAAQYF. Together with reference TRBV18 and TRBJ2-5, the CDR3 gives the full variable domain: NAGVMQNPRHLVRRRGQEARLRCSPMKGHSHVYWYRQLPEEGLKFMVYLQKENIIDESGMPKERFSAEFPKEGPSILRIQQVVRGDSAAYFCASSPPGLRNAAQYFGPGTRLLVL.

V usage is TRBV7-2 and J usage is TRBJ2-5; weak D call: TRBD1 (6 bases). Trimming removed 6 bases at V and 3 bases at J, with 17 bases between. Germline assignment: CDR1 SGHTA and CDR2 FQGNSA. The CDR3 loop spans 15 amino acids. DNA for the CDR3: TGTGCCAGCAGGATGACAGGTCGAACTGAAGAGACCCAGTACTTC. This translates into CASRMTGRTEETQYF.

This clone was found a few times. J is TRBJ1-4 and V is TRBV19, with D perhaps matching TRBD1 (5 bases). Germline V CDR1 and CDR2: LNHDA, SQIVND (reference sequence). The CDR3 is 14 residues long. The V end lost 3 bases, the J end lost 8 bases, and 13 bases lay between the germline ends. The CDR3 DNA reads TGTGCCAGTAGTATCGACAGAGGTGGAGAAAAACTGTTTTTT. Protein: CASSIDRGGEKLFF.

The gene calls are TRBV2 and TRBJ2-7; no reliable D call. Germline V gene lookup returns CDR1 SNHLY and CDR2 FYNNEI. The V and J ends lost 7 bases and 2 bases respectively, with 9 bases between them. There are 12 residues in the CDR3. In DNA, the CDR3 is TGTGCCAGCATTGGAGAGCCCTACGAGCAGTACTTC. Amino acid sequence: CASIGEPYEQYF.

The CDR3: CASSIGEGSGQPQHF. Written as DNA, the CDR3 is TGTGCCAGTAGTATTGGGGAGGGGAGTGGGCAGCCCCAGCATTTT. The V call is TRBV19, the J call TRBJ1-5; maybe TRBD1 (5 bases). Trimming removed 3 bases at V and 7 bases at J, with 16 bases between. The CDR3 length is 15 residues. Germline assignment: CDR1 LNHDA and CDR2 SQIVND (reference sequence).

CDR3 in DNA: TGTGCCAGCTCACGATCGACAGGAGGCGGAAACACCATATATTTT. Protein: CASSRSTGGGNTIYF. The chain uses TRBV18 and TRBJ1-3, with D possibly TRBD1 on 6 matching bases. The CDR3 has 15 residues. CDR1 and CDR2 (germline): KGHSH, LQKENI. V lost 4 bases and J 4 bases, leaving 14 bases between the germline ends.

The chain links TRBV7-6 to TRBJ2-2; D is uncertain. V shed 5 bases and J shed 1 base, with 11 bases lying between them. CDR3 length: 15 residues. Per the germline V gene, CDR1 is SGHVS and CDR2 is FNYEAQ. CDR3 sequence (DNA): TGTGCCAGCAGCCTCAGAGGCGGGAACACCGGGGAGCTGTTTTTT. The encoded protein is CASSLRGGNTGELFF. Full variable domain (outside the CDR3, taken from reference TRBV7-6 and TRBJ2-2): GAGVSQSPRYKVTKRGQDVALRCDPISGHVSLYWYRQALGQGPEFLTYFNYEAQQDKSGLPNDRFSAERPEGSISTLTIQRTEQRDSAMYRCASSLRGGNTGELFFGEGSRLTVL.

The rearrangement links TRBV30 to TRBJ1-3, with a weak D call TRBD1 (5 bases). V dropped 0 bases and J dropped 0 bases, with 12 bases sitting between them. The CDR3 covers 16 residues. Germline values: CDR1 GTSNPN, CDR2 SVGIG (reference sequence). The CDR3 DNA reads as TGTGCCTGGAGTGTACCGGGGGGGAGCTCTGGAAACACCATATATTTT. This translates into CAWSVPGGSSGNTIYF.

This clone was counted once. DNA of the CDR3: TGCAGTGCTAGTATCTCCGGGACAACTGCTTCGGGACAGCCCCAGCATTTT. This sequence encodes CSASISGTTASGQPQHF. This chain connects TRBV20-1 to TRBJ1-5; weak D call: TRBD1 (6 bases). Germline CDR1 reads DFQATT; CDR2 reads SNEGSKA (reference sequence). This CDR3 region has 17 residues. Trimming took off 3 bases at V and 7 bases at J, with 25 bases between the two ends.

This clone was seen just once. The chain links TRBV6-5 to TRBJ2-1, with 8 bases that match TRBD1. Unmatched junction bases numbered 0, after V lost 6 bases and J lost 5 bases. The CDR3 has 12 residues. CDR1 and CDR2 from the germline V gene are MNHEY and SVGAGI. The CDR3 protein is CASRTGDNEQFF. In DNA form, the CDR3 reads TGTGCCAGCAGGACAGGGGACAATGAGCAGTTCTTC.

The V call is TRBV5-1, the J call TRBJ2-7; 9 nucleotides line up with TRBD2. The CDR3 runs to 15 residues. CDR1 and CDR2 from the germline V gene are SGHRS and YFSETQ. V was clipped by 0 bases and J by 5 bases; unmatched bases: 6. The DNA of the CDR3 is TGCGCCAGCAGCTTGGTCGGCGGGGGGGGCGACGAGCAGTACTTC. The encoded protein is CASSLVGGGGDEQYF.

A word on this clone: Different DNA sequences within this sample yield the same CDR3. This sequence joins TRBV19 and TRBJ2-3; D gene uncertain. The germline V gene encodes CDR1 LNHDA and CDR2 SQIVND (reference sequence). The CDR3 sequence is 14 residues long. V was shortened by 3 bases and J by 0 bases, with 7 bases between the two germline ends. CDR3 protein: CASSIGSSTDTQYF. The CDR3, as DNA: TGTGCCAGTAGTATCGGGTCTAGCACAGATACGCAGTATTTT.

The chain combines TRBV7-2 with TRBJ1-5; tentative D call: TRBD1 (6 bases). The CDR3 has 15 amino acids. Germline V gene sequence: CDR1 SGHTA, CDR2 FQGNSA. The V end lost 3 bases, the J end lost 4 bases, and 13 bases lay between the germline ends. The CDR3 DNA sequence: TGTGCCAGCAGCTTGACCAGACAGGAGAATCAGCCCCAGCATTTT. The encoded protein is CASSLTRQENQPQHF. The full variable domain, completed using reference TRBV7-2 and TRBJ1-5, is GAGVSQSPSNKVTEKGKDVELRCDPISGHTALYWYRQSLGQGLEFLIYFQGNSAPDKSGLPSDRFSAERTGGSVSTLTIQRTQQEDSAVYLCASSLTRQENQPQHFGDGTRLSIL.

The genes are TRBV15 and TRBJ1-5; 7 bases are shared with TRBD1. In germline, CDR1 is LNHNV, CDR2 YYDKDF (reference sequence). This CDR3 is 17 amino acids long. Trimming at V came to 1 base and at J to 1 base, leaving 7 bases not matched to a gene. The CDR3 sequence is CATSRGQGGYSNQPQHF. CDR3 coding DNA: TGTGCCACCAGCAGAGGACAGGGAGGATACAGCAATCAGCCCCAGCATTTT.

The CDR3 loop reads CASSGGQSSDTQYF. DNA of the CDR3: TGTGCCAGCAGTGGGGGACAGTCGTCAGATACGCAGTATTTT. This chain links TRBV6-4 with TRBJ2-3; 7 bases are a match to TRBD1. Germline V CDR1 and CDR2: MRHNA, SNTAGT. The J segment lost 4 bases and the V segment lost 4 bases, leaving 5 bases of the junction unmatched. This CDR3 is built from 14 residues.

This chain connects TRBV29-1 to TRBJ2-7, with D hard to call. V was trimmed by 4 bases and J by 2 bases, leaving 9 bases between them. Per the germline V gene, CDR1 is SQVTM and CDR2 is ANQGSEA. CDR3 length: 12 amino acids. CDR3 coding DNA: TGCAGCGTTGCTAGGTCCCCCTACGAGCAGTACTTC. This codes for CSVARSPYEQYF.